Sequencing of this T cell receptor (beta chain) was carried out in a study of T cell repertoires in cytomegalovirus infection. Study in general: Public TCR beta signatures were indicative of both CMV infection and a matching HLA type.

V shed 4 bases and J 5 bases; nucleotides not matched to a gene: 7. From germline, CDR1 is SGHNT and CDR2 YYREEE (reference sequence). The length of the CDR3 is 15 residues. This clonotype has just a few counts. Its antigen is as yet unknown. Study-level points and caveats: The ex vivo response showed dominance by HLA-C-restricted CMV-specific TCR beta clonotypes. Totalled public TCR beta family frequency picked out people who carried CMV plus the relevant HLA.

Using its own MiXCR run on the reads, TCRdb lists one record per CDR3 protein. This sample has about 190,000 distinct CDR3 sequences; 28% occur once, and the top ten carry about 31%. The source of this sequence is a human donor in good health (CMV status not recorded). Some clones in this sample may be carry-over from other donors' samples. Input material: PBMCs. This chain connects TRBV5-4 to TRBJ2-1; 9 bases fit TRBD1. In DNA, the CDR3 is TGTGCCAGCAGCCGGGACAGGGAAGTGGACAATGAGCAGTTCTTC. Translated, it gives CASSRDREVDNEQFF.